This T cell receptor (beta chain) was sequenced during a study of blood T cell repertoires in COVID-19. Study summary: PBMCs, B-cell-depleted T cells, or T cells were the source of the cDNA or gDNA that made up the material.

As handled by the study authors: Reference gene primer amplification in the assay estimated nucleated cell counts. TCRdb keeps only in-frame clones here, not all; method: immunoSEQ multiplex PCR. The V and J calls and clone size were taken over from that table, and D and trimming were inferred from the DNA. The sample holds 250,000 to 350,000 clones; approximately 90% are singletons and the top ten take 2% to 2.5%. Patients at the Seattle site were enrolled during active infection and followed longitudinally. Sequencing input: peripheral blood. The sequence was collected from a woman in her twenties or thirties with COVID-19, enrolled during active disease.

CDR3 residues: CASKDRAEEKLFF. The CDR3, as DNA: TGTGCCAGCAAAGACAGGGCCGAGGAAAAACTGTTTTTT. The rearrangement joins TRBV7-9 to TRBJ1-4; TRBD1 agrees at 7 bases. The V and J ends lost 7 bases and 8 bases, in that order; junction bases with no gene match: 7. Germline CDR1 and CDR2: SEHNR and FQNEAQ (reference sequence). CDR3 length: 13 residues.